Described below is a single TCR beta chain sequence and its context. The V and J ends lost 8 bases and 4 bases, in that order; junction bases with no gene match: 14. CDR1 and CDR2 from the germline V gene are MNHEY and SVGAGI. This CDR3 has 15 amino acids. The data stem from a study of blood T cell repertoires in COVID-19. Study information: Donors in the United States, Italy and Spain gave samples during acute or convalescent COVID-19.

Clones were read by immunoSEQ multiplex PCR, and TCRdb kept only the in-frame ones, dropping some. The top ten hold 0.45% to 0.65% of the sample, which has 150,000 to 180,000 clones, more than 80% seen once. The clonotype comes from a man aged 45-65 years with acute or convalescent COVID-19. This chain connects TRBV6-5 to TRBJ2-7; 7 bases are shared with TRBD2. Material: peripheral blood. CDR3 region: CASVRSGVSPYEQYF. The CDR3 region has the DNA TGTGCCAGCGTTAGGAGCGGGGTTTCCCCGTACGAGCAGTACTTC.